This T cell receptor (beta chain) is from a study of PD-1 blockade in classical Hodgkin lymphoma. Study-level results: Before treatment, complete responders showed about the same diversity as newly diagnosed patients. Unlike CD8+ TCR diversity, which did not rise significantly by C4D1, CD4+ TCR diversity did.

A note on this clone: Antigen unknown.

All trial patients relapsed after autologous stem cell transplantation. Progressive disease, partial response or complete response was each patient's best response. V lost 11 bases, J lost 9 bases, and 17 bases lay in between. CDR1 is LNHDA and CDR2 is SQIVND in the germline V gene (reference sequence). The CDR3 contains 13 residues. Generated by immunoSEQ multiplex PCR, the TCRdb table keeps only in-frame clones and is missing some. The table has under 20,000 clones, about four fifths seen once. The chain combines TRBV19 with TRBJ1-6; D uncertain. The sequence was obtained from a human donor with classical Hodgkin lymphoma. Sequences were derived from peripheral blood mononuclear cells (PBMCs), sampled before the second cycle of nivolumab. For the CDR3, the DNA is TGTGCCGTATTGGGCGGAGCAGGTTCACCCCTCCACTTT. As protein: CAVLGGAGSPLHF.